Reported below is one T cell receptor (beta chain). The antigen is unknown. Trimming took 5 bases from V and 0 from J, leaving 13 bases between them. Germline V gives CDR1 SQVTM, CDR2 ANQGSEA. This CDR3 contains 14 residues. Sequencing used immunoSEQ multiplex PCR; TCRdb keeps in-frame clones, though not all of them. Of some 130,000 clones in the sample, 80% to 90% were seen once. These data originate in a study of cytomegalovirus exposure and HLA in healthy donors. Study-wide background: A later analysis reported the 100 to 150 validation repertoires used the same platform as the approximately 670 first-cohort repertoires.

These donors were members of the roughly 120-subject validation cohort, a group separate from the roughly 670-subject first cohort. Study-wide findings and caveats: Rare TCR sequences predominated, though certain public TCRs were found in many donors. Researchers reported that a few CMV-associated chains were confirmed in vitro as CMV antigen-specific.

The rearrangement uses TRBV29-1 and TRBJ2-5; D might be TRBD2 (5 bases). This TCR derives from a woman aged 18-35 years in good health and CMV-seronegative. The sequencing input was PBMCs. The CDR3 DNA reads TGCAGCGTTCGACGCTCCGGGGACCAAGAGACCCAGTACTTC. Amino acid sequence: CSVRRSGDQETQYF. Drawing the rest from reference TRBV29-1 and TRBJ2-5, the complete variable domain is SAVISQKPSRDICQRGTSLTIQCQVDSQVTMMFWYRQQPGQSLTLIATANQGSEATYESGFVIDKFPISRPNLTFSTLTVSNMSPEDSSIYLCSVRRSGDQETQYFGPGTRLLVL.